A selection of T cell receptor beta chains follows, all from one sample in a study of technical replicates of blood from a few donors. Method: immunoSEQ multiplex PCR; TCRdb's copy keeps in-frame clones and lacks some. Of about 94,000 clones listed, roughly 95% are singletons. The sequenced material came from T cells isolated from PBMCs. The receptors were gathered from a human donor in good health. Each CDR3 is given without its conserved first and last residue. Not every row has a clone size; where given, it reads once, few, many or a size class.

.	TRBJ2-5	TRBV5-1	ASSIQGWETQY
.	TRBJ2-3	TRBV6-1	ASSEAGLSTDTQY
.	TRBJ2-3	TRBV13	ASSRKLFSGTSGREGTQY
once	TRBJ2-7	TRBV6-1	ASMRTGGLYEQY
.	TRBJ1-2	TRBV2	ASLEGAKVRYT
.	TRBJ2-1	TRBV7-6	ASSLALGDYHEQF
.	TRBJ1-1	TRBV29-1	SVVEGLDTEAF
once	TRBJ2-5	TRBV7-9	ASSLHREMGTQY
.	TRBJ1-1	TRBV19	ASREGQLNTEAF
.	TRBJ2-7	TRBV9	ASSGTRQGGEQY
.	TRBJ2-2	TRBV7-9	ASSSIRTGGITGELF
.	TRBJ2-2	TRBV11-2	ASSTQQGILTGELF
.	TRBJ2-7	TRBV7-6	ASSFITSGEQY
.	TRBJ2-1	TRBV28	ASSSRDSRTYNEQF
.	TRBJ2-7	TRBV7-2	ASSSTSLYEQY
.	TRBJ2-7	TRBV2	ASSEQSYEQY
.	TRBJ2-1	TRBV19	ASSGNRLAGHTYNEQF
.	TRBJ2-1	TRBV27	ASSLSQGARNEQF
.	TRBJ1-2	TRBV5-6	ASSLASVLNYGYT
.	TRBJ2-3	TRBV7-7	ASSSTHGDREKVDTQY
.	TRBJ2-7	TRBV6-1	ASSEASGISYEQY
.	TRBJ2-5	TRBV18	ASSPGTGRETQY
.	TRBJ2-2	TRBV4-2	ASSPGDFNTGELF
.	TRBJ1-1	TRBV27	ASSRQGRNTEAF
.	TRBJ2-7	TRBV2	ASTGTSGSTQY
.	TRBJ2-1	TRBV29-1	SVEDERMGAYNEQF
.	TRBJ2-1	TRBV27	AGGLARKRELF
.	TRBJ2-2	TRBV7-3	ASSFSGTGELF
once	TRBJ2-7	TRBV29-1	SVEEGAYEQY
.	TRBJ2-1	TRBV19	ASSGLAGDGEQF
.	TRBJ2-7	TRBV9	ASSGGLAGYEQY
once	TRBJ2-7	TRBV19	ASKTGTGNYEQY